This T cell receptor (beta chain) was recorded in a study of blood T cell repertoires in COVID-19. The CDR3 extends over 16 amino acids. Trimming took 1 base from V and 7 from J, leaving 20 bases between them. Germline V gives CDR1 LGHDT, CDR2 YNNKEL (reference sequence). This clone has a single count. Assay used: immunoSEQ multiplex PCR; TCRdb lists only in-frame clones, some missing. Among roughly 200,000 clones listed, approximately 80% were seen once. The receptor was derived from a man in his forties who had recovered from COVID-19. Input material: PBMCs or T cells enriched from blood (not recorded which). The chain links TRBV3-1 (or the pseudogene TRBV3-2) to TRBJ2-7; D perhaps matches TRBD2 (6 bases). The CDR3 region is CASSQVGGSRTKEQYF. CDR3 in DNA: TGTGCCAGCAGCCAAGTTGGGGGGTCTCGTACGAAGGAGCAGTACTTC.